The clone carrying this TCR beta chain has ten or more counts. The antigen remains unidentified. Library preparation tagged each individual cDNA molecule with a unique molecular identifier. TCRdb reanalysed the RACE reads using MiXCR and keeps one entry per CDR3 protein. Of around 350,000 distinct CDR3 sequences detected, 4.5% to 7% appear once; the ten largest clones hold under 9.5%. This specimen belongs to a study of human T cells and chemical hapten exposure. Time point defined: pre-sensitization, week 0. The treatment: therapeutic diphenylcyclopropenone sensitization with weekly scalp DPC. V was pared by 6 bases and J by 8 bases, with 13 bases between. The CDR3 length is 13 residues. CDR1 and CDR2 (germline): SGHTA, FQGNSA. Study-level findings and limits: The study found expanded TCRs formed significantly more large CDR3 similarity clusters than controls.

This material consisted of whole blood, taken in connection with sensitization to the hapten diphenylcyclopropenone (DPC). The chain recombines TRBV7-2 with TRBJ1-4, with a tentative D call TRBD1 (5 bases). This sequence originates from a young woman with alopecia areata. Some clones in this sample may be carry-over from other donors' samples. The CDR3 loop reads CASRYSRGEKLFF. CDR3 in DNA: TGTGCCAGCAGATACTCACGGGGGGAAAAACTGTTTTTT.